The 29 T cell receptor beta chains given below trace back to one sample, sequenced in a study of T-cell reconstitution after alpha-beta-depleted transplantation in children. Preparation of the TCRbeta library used unique molecular identifiers. A single record per CDR3 protein comes from TCRdb applying MiXCR to the PCR reads. Of 420,000 or so distinct CDR3 sequences listed, approximately 11% are singletons. The sample here was PBMCs from the stem cell graft donor, taken from the stem cell graft. The source of these receptors is a human donor who donated a stem cell graft to a child with acute myeloid leukemia.

The rearrangement uses TRBV5-1 and TRBJ2-2, with D tentatively TRBD1 (6 bases). The CDR3 length is 17 residues. V gave up 4 bases and J gave up 3 bases, with 19 bases separating them. CDR1 is SGHRS, CDR2 YFSETQ, per germline. CDR3 nucleotide sequence: TGCGCCAGCAGCCCGCGGGCAGGGGTCTTGGACACCGGGGAGCTGTTTTTT. Translating gives CASSPRAGVLDTGELFF.

This clonotype was observed at least ten times. This rearrangement joins TRBV9 to TRBJ2-1; no firm D call. V lost 1 base, J lost 6 bases, and 5 bases lay in between. Germline CDR1 reads SGDLS; CDR2 reads YYNGEE. The CDR3 loop spans 12 amino acids. The CDR3 DNA reads TGTGCCAGCAGCGTAAGAACCAATGAGCAGTTCTTC. Protein product: CASSVRTNEQFF.

This clonotype has only a few counts. This sequence joins TRBV4-1 and TRBJ2-7, with unresolved D. Looked up from germline, CDR1 is MGHRA and CDR2 is YSYEKL. This CDR3 has 14 amino acids. V lost 0 bases, J lost 2 bases, and 8 bases lay in between. The CDR3 DNA follows: TGCGCCAGCAGCCAAGAGCCAGGCACCTACGAGCAGTACTTC. Residues: CASSQEPGTYEQYF.

This clonotype was recorded at least ten times. The CDR3 protein is CARLGQRPYGYTF. In DNA, the CDR3 is TGTGCCAGATTGGGACAGAGACCCTATGGCTACACCTTC. The chain links TRBV7-8 to TRBJ1-2, with 7 positions matching TRBD1. CDR3 length: 13 amino acids. Losses at the gene ends were 9 bases for V and 4 bases for J; bases not matched to a gene: 8. Looked up from germline, CDR1 is SGHVS and CDR2 is FQNEAQ.

This clonotype turned up a few times. The chain is built from TRBV20-1 and TRBJ2-3; TRBD2 aligns across 8 bases. Germline CDR1 and CDR2: DFQATT and SNEGSKA (reference sequence). Trimming cost V 6 bases and J 3 bases; bases outside gene matches: 8. The CDR3 runs to 14 residues. In nucleotides, the CDR3 is TGCAGTGCCTTCTTAGCGGGGACTACAGATACGCAGTATTTT. This sequence encodes CSAFLAGTTDTQYF.

In its sample, this clonotype was seen many times. The chain is built from TRBV5-1 and TRBJ2-3, with 11 bases lining up with TRBD2. CDR1 and CDR2 (germline): SGHRS, YFSETQ. Trimming removed 2 bases from V and 4 bases from J; junction bases left unmatched: 0. The CDR3 has 14 residues. The CDR3 loop is CASSLLAGADTQYF. DNA of the CDR3: TGCGCCAGCAGCTTACTAGCGGGAGCAGATACGCAGTATTTT.

This chain uses TRBV5-1 with TRBJ2-5; 7 nucleotides line up with TRBD1. V dropped 3 bases and J dropped 1; count of bases not matched to a gene: 6. Germline V gene lookup returns CDR1 SGHRS and CDR2 YFSETQ. The length of the CDR3 is 15 residues. The CDR3 DNA follows: TGCGCCAGCAGCTGGACGGGACAGACCCAAGAGACCCAGTACTTC. Protein: CASSWTGQTQETQYF.

This clonotype came up a few times. The rearrangement links TRBV12-3 or TRBV12-4 to TRBJ2-5; D not certain. The CDR3 contains 14 residues. The V end was cut by 3 bases, the J end by 4 bases, with 12 bases between. The CDR3 DNA is TGTGCCAGCAGTTTCGGTTTGATGGGAGAGACCCAGTACTTC. It encodes CASSFGLMGETQYF.

The chain links TRBV20-1 to TRBJ1-6, with D possibly matching TRBD1 (5 bases). Germline V gives CDR1 DFQATT, CDR2 SNEGSKA (reference sequence). Trimming stripped 4 bases from V and 10 bases from J, with 14 bases between. The CDR3 is 13 amino acids. CDR3 residues: CSATTRVQSPLHF. As DNA, the CDR3 is TGCAGTGCTACAACCAGGGTTCAGTCACCCCTCCACTTT.

This clonotype was counted only a few times. This sequence joins TRBV29-1 and TRBJ2-5, with 8 bases matching TRBD2. This CDR3 has 13 amino acids. Trimming at V came to 7 bases and at J to 5 bases, leaving 9 bases not matched to a gene. Germline assignment: CDR1 SQVTM and CDR2 ANQGSEA. The CDR3, as DNA: TGCAGCGCCGGGGGGGCCCCCCGGGAGACCCAGTACTTC. This gives the protein CSAGGAPRETQYF. Full variable domain (rest looked up from reference TRBV29-1 and TRBJ2-5): SAVISQKPSRDICQRGTSLTIQCQVDSQVTMMFWYRQQPGQSLTLIATANQGSEATYESGFVIDKFPISRPNLTFSTLTVSNMSPEDSSIYLCSAGGAPRETQYFGPGTRLLVL.

This clonotype was counted many times. This rearrangement joins TRBV10-2 to TRBJ2-7, with TRBD2 identical over 12 bases. Germline V gives CDR1 WSHSY, CDR2 SAAADI. The CDR3 loop spans 15 amino acids. V shed 5 bases, J shed 3 bases, and the junction held 5 bases outside the gene matches. CDR3 bases: TGCGCCAGCAGTCCCCGGACTAGCGGGAACTACGAGCAGTACTTC. The encoded protein is CASSPRTSGNYEQYF.

The chain is built from TRBV30 and TRBJ2-3; D remains ambiguous. The V end was cut by 2 bases, the J end by 5 bases, with 5 bases between. Germline lookup yields CDR1 GTSNPN and CDR2 SVGIG (reference sequence). The CDR3 runs to 11 residues. The DNA for the CDR3 is TGTGCCTGGAGTAAGAGAGATACGCAGTATTTT. Its translation is CAWSKRDTQYF.

Of note for this clonotype: One junction end disagrees with the germline gene, perhaps due to a read error. The chain uses TRBV7-2 and TRBJ1-3; D is unresolved. Germline V lookup: CDR1 SGHTA, CDR2 FQGNSA. The CDR3 is made up of 16 amino acids. The CDR3 loop is CAGSLAPRDSGNTIYF. In DNA form, the CDR3 reads TGTGCCGGCAGCTTAGCGCCCCGGGACTCTGGAAACACCATATATTTT.

This clonotype was found many times. This chain uses TRBV10-3 with TRBJ2-7; 7 nucleotides line up with TRBD1. This CDR3 spans 12 amino acids. After removal of 6 bases from V and 6 bases from J, the junction contained 5 bases not matched to a gene. The germline V gene has CDR1 ENHRY and CDR2 SYGVKD. The CDR3 here is CAISETGFEQYV. The CDR3 nucleotides are TGTGCCATCAGCGAGACAGGGTTCGAGCAGTACGTC.

This clonotype was observed at least ten times. The chain uses TRBV20-1 and TRBJ2-7; D gene ambiguous. V lost 0 bases and J 5 bases, leaving 11 bases between the germline ends. Germline V gene data show CDR1 as DFQATT and CDR2 as SNEGSKA (reference sequence). The CDR3 length is 13 residues. The CDR3 reads CSARDLGGDEQYF. CDR3 coding DNA: TGCAGTGCTAGAGATCTTGGCGGCGACGAGCAGTACTTC.

The V gene is TRBV12-3 or TRBV12-4, the J gene TRBJ1-3; TRBD1 agrees at 7 bases. CDR3 length: 15 amino acids. Germline trimming cut 6 bases from V and 0 bases from J; bases unmatched to any gene: 5. The CDR3 loop reads CASRQGTGSGNTIYF. In DNA form, the CDR3 reads TGTGCCAGCAGACAGGGGACGGGCTCTGGAAACACCATATATTTT.

There are many counts of this clonotype. The V call is TRBV7-2, the J call TRBJ1-4, with TRBD1 matching 12 bases. Germline CDR1 and CDR2: SGHTA and FQGNSA. The CDR3 covers 19 residues. Losses at the gene ends were 5 bases for V and 8 bases for J; bases not matched to a gene: 18. CDR3 sequence reads: CASSPEGQGARGFYEKLFF. Here the CDR3 DNA reads TGTGCCAGCAGCCCCGAGGGACAGGGGGCGCGGGGCTTTTACGAAAAACTGTTTTTT. Full variable domain (rest looked up from reference TRBV7-2 and TRBJ1-4): GAGVSQSPSNKVTEKGKDVELRCDPISGHTALYWYRQSLGQGLEFLIYFQGNSAPDKSGLPSDRFSAERTGGSVSTLTIQRTQQEDSAVYLCASSPEGQGARGFYEKLFFGSGTQLSVL.

The CDR3 region is CASSYTTVSEQFF. For the CDR3, the DNA is TGTGCCAGCAGTTATACGACCGTGAGTGAGCAGTTCTTC. J is TRBJ2-1 and V is TRBV5-5; D is undetermined. This CDR3 has 13 amino acids. Germline values: CDR1 SGHKS, CDR2 YYEKEE (reference sequence). V lost 5 bases and J 9 bases, leaving 15 bases between the germline ends.

This chain joins TRBV4-2 and TRBJ2-3; 15 nucleotides match TRBD2. J was trimmed by 4 bases and V by 4 bases; bases with no gene match: 6. Germline CDR1 is LGHNA and CDR2 is YNFKEQ. The CDR3 is 17 residues long. Here the CDR3 DNA reads TGTGCCAGCAGCCGATGGACTAGCGGGAGGGCCCCAGATACGCAGTATTTT. It specifies CASSRWTSGRAPDTQYF.

The V call is TRBV29-1, the J call TRBJ2-2; possible D gene TRBD2, 5 bases. This CDR3 has 13 residues. Germline V lookup: CDR1 SQVTM, CDR2 ANQGSEA. V was pared by 5 bases and J by 2 bases, with 9 bases between. The CDR3 reads CSVTGSNTGELFF. In DNA form, the CDR3 reads TGCAGCGTTACGGGATCCAACACCGGGGAGCTGTTTTTT.

This clonotype was counted only a few times. This chain joins TRBV7-3 and TRBJ2-1; D is perhaps TRBD1 (7 bases). The CDR3 sequence is 15 residues long. V was clipped by 0 bases and J by 6 bases, with 12 bases between them. Per germline, CDR1 SGHTA and CDR2 FQGTGA. Here the CDR3 DNA reads TGTGCCAGCAGCTTAACGGCAGGGGGGTTCAATGAGCAGTTCTTC. Protein: CASSLTAGGFNEQFF.

This clonotype showed up many times. This chain uses TRBV10-2 with TRBJ2-7; D is unresolved. Trimming removed 0 bases from V and 3 bases from J, with 3 bases in between. Germline CDR1 WSHSY, CDR2 SAAADI. The CDR3 contains 12 residues. The CDR3 DNA sequence: TGCGCCAGCAGTGAGTCGAACTACGAGCAGTACTTC. It specifies CASSESNYEQYF.

This clonotype was detected ten times or more. The chain is built from TRBV25-1 and TRBJ2-5; 7 positions agree with TRBD2. The V gene end was trimmed by 4 bases and the J gene end by 9 bases; junction bases not matched to a gene: 8. The CDR3 spans 13 residues. The V gene's germline CDR1 is MGHDK and CDR2 SYGVNS. DNA for the CDR3: TGTGCCAGCAGTGTGTCAAATCGGGGGGCCCAGTACTTC. It is translated as CASSVSNRGAQYF. Based on the CDR3 plus reference TRBV25-1 and TRBJ2-5, the full variable domain is EADIYQTPRYLVIGTGKKITLECSQTMGHDKMYWYQQDPGMELHLIHYSYGVNSTEKGDLSSESTVSRIRTEHFPLTLESARPSHTSQYLCASSVSNRGAQYFGPGTRLLVL.

J is TRBJ1-2 and V is TRBV5-5, with D maybe TRBD1 (6 bases). Germline values: CDR1 SGHKS, CDR2 YYEKEE (reference sequence). This CDR3 has 15 residues. V was cut by 4 bases and J by 2 bases, with 15 bases left in between. The DNA for the CDR3 is TGTGCCAGCAGCGCCCAAGGGGGTATCAACTATGGCTACACCTTC. Its protein is CASSAQGGINYGYTF.

The sample holds a few counts of this clonotype. The V gene is TRBV20-1, the J gene TRBJ2-4; 10 bases agree with TRBD2. Germline V lookup: CDR1 DFQATT, CDR2 SNEGSKA (reference sequence). The trim removed 5 bases at V and 0 bases at J, leaving 7 bases unmatched. CDR3 length equals 16 residues. In nucleotides, the CDR3 is TGCAGTGCTCAGACCGGACTAGCGGTAGCCAAAAACATTCAGTACTTC. It translates to CSAQTGLAVAKNIQYF.

This clonotype was counted at least ten times. The J gene is TRBJ2-5, the V gene TRBV20-1; a possible D gene is TRBD1 (7 bases). The CDR3 totals 14 residues. Germline loops: CDR1 DFQATT, CDR2 SNEGSKA (reference sequence). CDR3 amino acids: CGGIKGGLQETQYF. Here the CDR3 DNA reads TGCGGGGGGATCAAAGGGGGCCTACAAGAGACCCAGTACTTC.

The chain couples TRBV13 to TRBJ1-4, with 9 bases lining up with TRBD1. Per the germline V gene, CDR1 is PRHDT and CDR2 is FYEKMQ (reference sequence). V dropped 6 bases and J dropped 5; count of bases not matched to a gene: 4. The CDR3 sequence is 14 residues long. The CDR3 here is CASRRQGENEKLFF. In nucleotides, the CDR3 is TGTGCCAGCAGGCGACAGGGGGAGAATGAAAAACTGTTTTTT.

This clonotype was detected a few times. The genes are TRBV7-2 and TRBJ2-5; a possible D gene is TRBD2 (6 bases). The germline V gene encodes CDR1 SGHTA and CDR2 FQGNSA. The ends were cut back, 5 bases at V and 4 bases at J, with 20 bases in the middle. The CDR3 is 16 residues long. CDR3 sequence (DNA): TGTGCCAGCAGCCGACGGGTAGGGGAAGCGGGAGAGACCCAGTACTTC. Protein: CASSRRVGEAGETQYF. Together with reference TRBV7-2 and TRBJ2-5, the CDR3 gives the full variable domain: GAGVSQSPSNKVTEKGKDVELRCDPISGHTALYWYRQSLGQGLEFLIYFQGNSAPDKSGLPSDRFSAERTGGSVSTLTIQRTQQEDSAVYLCASSRRVGEAGETQYFGPGTRLLVL.

This clonotype was found a few times. The chain carries TRBV10-3 and TRBJ2-7; TRBD1 matches 12 bases. Trimming cost V 3 bases and J 6 bases; bases outside gene matches: 9. CDR3 length equals 16 residues. CDR1 ENHRY and CDR2 SYGVKD come from the germline V gene. The CDR3 bases are TGTGCCATCAGTGATCCAACCCGGGACAGGGGGCTCGAGCAGTACGTC. The encoded protein is CAISDPTRDRGLEQYV.